Presented here are 14 T cell receptor beta chains from one specimen sequenced in a study of beta chain features in type 1 diabetes. Study-level points and caveats: In every one of the four CD4+ subsets, TCRB CDR3s were moderately but significantly shorter in Type 1 diabetes patients.

No cognate antigen is known for these TCRs. The entirety of the isolated RNA underwent reverse transcription, so expressed TCRB transcripts were sequenced. The repertoire was sequenced with immunoSEQ multiplex PCR; TCRdb's copy has only in-frame clones and lacks some. Counted here are tens of thousands of clones, 66% occurring once; the ten biggest clones make up roughly 2.1%. What was sequenced was Tregs from blood. Source of these receptors: a woman younger than 30 with type 1 diabetes.

This chain uses TRBV7-7 with TRBJ2-3; 8 bases are shared with TRBD2. This CDR3 is 14 amino acids long. Losses at the gene ends were 5 bases for V and 6 bases for J; bases not matched to a gene: 7. Looked up from germline, CDR1 is SSHAT and CDR2 is FNYEAQ (reference sequence). The CDR3 loop reads CASSASSGADTQYF. As DNA, the CDR3 is TGTGCCAGCAGCGCAAGTAGCGGGGCTGATACGCAGTATTTT.

The rearrangement uses TRBV5-1 and TRBJ1-1; no definite D call. CDR1 and CDR2 (germline): SGHRS, YFSETQ. This CDR3 is built from 11 residues. The V end was cut by 5 bases, the J end by 4 bases, with 6 bases between. This chain's CDR3 is CASRAATEAFF. In DNA, the CDR3 is TGCGCCAGCAGGGCGGCCACTGAAGCTTTCTTT.

The chain carries TRBV15 and TRBJ1-4; 7 bases match TRBD1. The CDR3 is 16 amino acids. V trimming: 2 bases; J trimming: 6 bases; junction bases outside the gene matches: 9. Germline loops: CDR1 LNHNV, CDR2 YYDKDF (reference sequence). CDR3 in amino acids: CATSRFIDRVDEKLFF. CDR3 DNA sequence: TGTGCCACCAGCAGATTCATCGACAGGGTGGATGAAAAACTGTTTTTT.

This chain uses TRBV5-1 with TRBJ1-6; 7 bases line up with TRBD1. The CDR3 is 15 residues long. V trimming: 0 bases; J trimming: 10 bases; junction bases outside the gene matches: 7. Germline V lookup: CDR1 SGHRS, CDR2 YFSETQ. CDR3 protein: CASSLGTGVGSPLHF. CDR3 nucleotides: TGCGCCAGCAGCTTGGGAACAGGGGTAGGGTCACCCCTCCACTTT.

V gene TRBV28 combines with J gene TRBJ2-2; D is perhaps TRBD1 (5 bases). The CDR3 consists of 16 residues. V was shortened by 7 bases and J by 4 bases, with 19 bases between the two germline ends. From germline, CDR1 is MDHEN and CDR2 SYDVKM. The CDR3 DNA reads TGTGCCAGCACCGAAAGGGGCCAAACGTTCACCGGGGAGCTGTTTTTT. It codes for CASTERGQTFTGELFF.

This clone was seen a handful of times. This rearrangement joins TRBV9 to TRBJ2-1; the D gene is possibly TRBD1 (5 bases). Germline values: CDR1 SGDLS, CDR2 YYNGEE. V lost 4 bases, J lost 4 bases, and 18 bases lay in between. This CDR3 spans 16 amino acids. DNA of the CDR3: TGTGCCAGCAGCCGAGGATCCAGGGTTGGTTACAATGAGCAGTTCTTC. This gives the protein CASSRGSRVGYNEQFF.

This clone was counted between two and nine times. The chain recombines TRBV20-1 with TRBJ2-1; D gene uncertain. The V gene's germline CDR1 is DFQATT and CDR2 SNEGSKA (reference sequence). The CDR3 covers 11 residues. The V end lost 2 bases, the J end lost 15 bases, and 14 bases lay between the germline ends. CDR3 residues: CSARTLSGRFF. In DNA, the CDR3 is TGCAGTGCTAGAACCCTCAGTGGGCGGTTCTTC.

The rearrangement links TRBV7-2 to TRBJ2-7; TRBD2 agrees at 9 bases. V was clipped by 3 bases and J by 5 bases; unmatched bases: 5. The CDR3 is made up of 14 amino acids. Looked up from germline, CDR1 is SGHTA and CDR2 is FQGNSA. CDR3 protein: CASSLAGGLNEQYF. CDR3 in DNA: TGTGCCAGCAGCTTGGCGGGAGGGCTCAACGAGCAGTACTTC.

This clone showed up just a few times. The rearrangement uses TRBV7-2 and TRBJ1-1; TRBD1 matches 7 bases. The CDR3 spans 13 residues. J gave up 1 base and V 4 bases, and 0 bases lay outside the gene matches. Germline CDR1 is SGHTA and CDR2 is FQGNSA. The CDR3: CASSWTGNTEAFF. Here the CDR3 DNA reads TGTGCCAGCAGCTGGACAGGGAACACTGAAGCTTTCTTT.

The rearrangement uses TRBV9 and TRBJ2-5, with 7 bases lining up with TRBD2. The J call may be wrong; the DNA end is better matched by TRBJ2-7. Germline V gene sequence: CDR1 SGDLS, CDR2 YYNGEE. The length of the CDR3 is 13 residues. The CDR3 protein is CASGGGSSYEQYF. Written as DNA, the CDR3 is TGTGCCAGCGGGGGGGGGAGCTCCTACGAGCAGTACTTC.

The chain joins TRBV29-1 to TRBJ1-3; D unresolved. Per germline, CDR1 SQVTM and CDR2 ANQGSEA. This CDR3 spans 14 amino acids. The V and J ends lost 7 bases and 1 base respectively, with 14 bases between them. CDR3 sequence: CSARTDISGNTIYF. CDR3 DNA sequence: TGCAGCGCCCGAACTGACATTTCTGGAAACACCATATATTTT.

CDR3 in amino acids: CASSLSGGANGNEQFF. In DNA form, the CDR3 reads TGCGCCAGCAGCTTGAGCGGGGGGGCAAATGGGAATGAGCAGTTCTTC. The rearrangement links TRBV5-1 to TRBJ2-1; 10 bases agree with TRBD2. CDR1 and CDR2 (germline): SGHRS, YFSETQ. V lost 1 base, J lost 7 bases, and 8 bases stayed unmatched. The length of the CDR3 is 16 residues.

This sequence joins TRBV7-2 and TRBJ1-2; the D is unclear. V was clipped by 1 base and J by 1 base, with 4 bases between them. The germline CDR1 and CDR2 sequences are SGHTA and FQGNSA. CDR3 length equals 13 residues. DNA for the CDR3: TGTGCCAGCAGCTTAGACAATAACTATGGCTACACCTTC. This translates into CASSLDNNYGYTF. Using reference TRBV7-2 and TRBJ1-2 for the parts outside the CDR3, the full variable domain is GAGVSQSPSNKVTEKGKDVELRCDPISGHTALYWYRQSLGQGLEFLIYFQGNSAPDKSGLPSDRFSAERTGGSVSTLTIQRTQQEDSAVYLCASSLDNNYGYTFGSGTRLTVV.

CDR3 in amino acids: CASRGPTLNTGELFF. The CDR3, as DNA: TGTGCCAGCAGGGGGCCAACCCTGAACACCGGGGAGCTGTTTTTT. This chain joins TRBV2 and TRBJ2-2; D might be TRBD1 (5 bases). CDR1 is SNHLY and CDR2 is FYNNEI in the germline V gene. The CDR3 length is 15 residues. Trimming shortened V by 6 bases and J by 1 base, and 12 bases separated the two germline ends.